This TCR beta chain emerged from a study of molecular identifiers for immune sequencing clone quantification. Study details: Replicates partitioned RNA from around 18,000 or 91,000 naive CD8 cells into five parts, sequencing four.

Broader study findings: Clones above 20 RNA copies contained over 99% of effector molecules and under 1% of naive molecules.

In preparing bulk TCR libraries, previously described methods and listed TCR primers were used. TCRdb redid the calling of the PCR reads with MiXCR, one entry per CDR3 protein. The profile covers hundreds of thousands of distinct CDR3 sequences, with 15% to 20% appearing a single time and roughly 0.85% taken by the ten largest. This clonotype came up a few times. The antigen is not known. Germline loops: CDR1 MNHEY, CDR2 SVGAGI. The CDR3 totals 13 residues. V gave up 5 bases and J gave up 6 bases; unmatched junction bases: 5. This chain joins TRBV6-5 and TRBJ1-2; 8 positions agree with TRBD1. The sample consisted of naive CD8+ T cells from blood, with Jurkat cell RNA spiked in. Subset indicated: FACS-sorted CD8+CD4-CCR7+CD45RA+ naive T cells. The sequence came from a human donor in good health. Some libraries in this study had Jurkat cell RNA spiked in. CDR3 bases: TGTGCCAGCAGTACCCAGGGGGCGCATGGCTACACCTTC. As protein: CASSTQGAHGYTF.